The T cell receptor (beta chain) under discussion was sequenced for a study of T cell responses to AZD1222 COVID-19 vaccine. Trimming shortened V by 2 bases and J by 6 bases, and 5 bases separated the two germline ends. The CDR3 loop spans 12 amino acids. Study results and limitations: Donor demographics were predominantly white British with a female majority; clonal diversity may be underestimated.

Concerning this clone itself: Its antigen is still unknown.

This table comes from immunoSEQ multiplex PCR, and its TCRdb copy is limited to in-frame clones, with some not included. Of more than 140,000 clones listed, approximately 90% are singletons. The TCR sequence derives from an adult in good health. The chain employs TRBV12-3 or TRBV12-4 and TRBJ2-1, with D hard to call. The sequenced sample was peripheral blood, obtained on day 0 of AZD1222 vaccination. CDR3 sequence reads: CASSLIVNEQFF. Here the CDR3 DNA reads TGTGCCAGCAGTTTAATCGTCAATGAGCAGTTCTTC.